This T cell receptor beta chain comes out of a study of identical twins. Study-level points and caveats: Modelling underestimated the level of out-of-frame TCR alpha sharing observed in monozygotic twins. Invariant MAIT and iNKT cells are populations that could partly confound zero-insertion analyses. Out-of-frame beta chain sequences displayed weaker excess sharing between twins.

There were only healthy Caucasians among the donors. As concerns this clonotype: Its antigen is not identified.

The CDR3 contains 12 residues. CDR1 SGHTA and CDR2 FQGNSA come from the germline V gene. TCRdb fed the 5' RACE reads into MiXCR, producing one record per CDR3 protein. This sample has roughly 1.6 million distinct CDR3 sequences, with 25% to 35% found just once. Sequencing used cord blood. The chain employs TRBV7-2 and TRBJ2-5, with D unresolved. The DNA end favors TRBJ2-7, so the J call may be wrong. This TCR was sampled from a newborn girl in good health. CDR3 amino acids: CASSRYRSEQYF. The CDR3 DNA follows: TGTGCCAGCAGCCGATATAGGAGCGAGCAGTACTTC.